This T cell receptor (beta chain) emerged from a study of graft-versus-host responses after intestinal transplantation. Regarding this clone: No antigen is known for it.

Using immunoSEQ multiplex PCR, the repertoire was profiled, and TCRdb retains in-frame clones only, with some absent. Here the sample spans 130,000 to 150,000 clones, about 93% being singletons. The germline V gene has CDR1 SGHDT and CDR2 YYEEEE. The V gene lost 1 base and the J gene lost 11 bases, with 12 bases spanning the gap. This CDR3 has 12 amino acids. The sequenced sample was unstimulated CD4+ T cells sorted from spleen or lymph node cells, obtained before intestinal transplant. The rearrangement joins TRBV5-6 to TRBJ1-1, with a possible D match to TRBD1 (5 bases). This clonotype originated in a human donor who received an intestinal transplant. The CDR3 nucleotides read TGTGCCAGCAGCTTGCGGGGCCTGAAGGCTTTCTTT. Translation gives CASSLRGLKAFF.